Following are 24 T cell receptor beta chains from one sample sequenced in a study of cytomegalovirus exposure and HLA in healthy donors. PCR used 60 Vbeta primers and 13 Jbeta primers. The data were produced by immunoSEQ multiplex PCR, yet TCRdb's version contains in-frame clones alone and is incomplete. In the table there are about 200,000 clones, roughly 80% of which are singletons. Sample: PBMCs. The origin of the receptors is a girl aged 2 to 9 in good health and CMV-seronegative.

The V call is TRBV6-5, the J call TRBJ2-2; TRBD1 might be the D (5 bases). Germline CDR1 reads MNHEY; CDR2 reads SVGAGI. This CDR3 has 16 amino acids. V shed 0 bases and J shed 6 bases, with 14 bases lying between them. The CDR3, as DNA: TGTGCCAGCAGTTACTCGTGGCGGCAGGGCGCCGGGGAGCTGTTTTTT. Its protein product is CASSYSWRQGAGELFF.

This chain links TRBV5-4 with TRBJ2-1, with TRBD1 identical over 9 bases. J lost 9 bases, V lost 4 bases, and 11 bases had no gene match. CDR1 is SGHNT and CDR2 is YYREEE in the germline V gene (reference sequence). The CDR3 sequence is 15 residues long. CDR3 nucleotide sequence: TGTGCCAGCAGCGGGTCCGGGACAGGGTATGGTGAGCAGTTCTTC. Protein product: CASSGSGTGYGEQFF.

Concerning this clone: The identical CDR3 is also encoded by other nucleotide sequences in the sample. The chain links TRBV5-1 to TRBJ1-1; D unclear. The CDR3 totals 14 residues. Germline V gene sequence: CDR1 SGHRS, CDR2 YFSETQ. Deletions cut 0 bases from V and 0 bases from J, with 6 bases between. DNA of the CDR3: TGCGCCAGCAGCTTGGCGGGGATGAACACTGAAGCTTTCTTT. Its protein product is CASSLAGMNTEAFF.

The V and J genes are TRBV7-9 and TRBJ2-2; possible D gene TRBD2, 6 bases. Per the germline V gene, CDR1 is SEHNR and CDR2 is FQNEAQ (reference sequence). Trimming pared 8 bases from V and 5 bases from J, leaving 15 bases between. There are 14 residues in the CDR3. The CDR3 reads CASDRRGGTGELFF. The CDR3 nucleotides are TGTGCCAGCGATCGGAGGGGAGGTACCGGGGAGCTGTTTTTT.

V gene TRBV4-1 combines with J gene TRBJ2-5, with 9 bases lining up with TRBD1. CDR3 length: 15 amino acids. Trimming removed 5 bases from V and 2 bases from J; junction bases left unmatched: 6. The germline gives CDR1 MGHRA, CDR2 YSYEKL. CDR3 residues: CASSAHGQGQETQYF. CDR3 bases: TGCGCCAGCAGCGCCCACGGACAGGGGCAAGAGACCCAGTACTTC.

The chain carries TRBV29-1 and TRBJ2-5; TRBD1 is a possible D gene (6 bases). V was shortened by 7 bases and J by 0 bases, with 24 bases between the two germline ends. The CDR3 totals 17 residues. The germline CDR1 and CDR2 sequences are SQVTM and ANQGSEA. Here the CDR3 reads CSAQRTPEWGHQETQYF. Written as DNA, the CDR3 is TGCAGCGCCCAAAGGACACCCGAATGGGGGCACCAAGAGACCCAGTACTTC. Full variable domain (missing parts from reference TRBV29-1 and TRBJ2-5): SAVISQKPSRDICQRGTSLTIQCQVDSQVTMMFWYRQQPGQSLTLIATANQGSEATYESGFVIDKFPISRPNLTFSTLTVSNMSPEDSSIYLCSAQRTPEWGHQETQYFGPGTRLLVL.

V usage is TRBV6-1 and J usage is TRBJ1-4; no clear D. The CDR3 has 14 residues. Trimming removed 4 bases from V and 0 bases from J, with 6 bases in between. Per germline, CDR1 MNHNS and CDR2 SASEGT. The CDR3 protein is CASSGATTNEKLFF. The CDR3 bases are TGTGCCAGCAGTGGGGCTACAACTAATGAAAAACTGTTTTTT.

The chain recombines TRBV9 with TRBJ1-6, with 7 bases aligning to TRBD1. The J segment lost 7 bases and the V segment lost 0 bases, leaving 10 bases of the junction unmatched. Looked up from germline, CDR1 is SGDLS and CDR2 is YYNGEE. This CDR3 spans 17 amino acids. The CDR3 bases are TGTGCCAGCAGCGTAGGGTTACCCGGGACAGCCAATTCACCCCTCCACTTT. The encoded protein is CASSVGLPGTANSPLHF.

This clone came up once. The chain uses TRBV12-5 and TRBJ2-5, with 9 bases lining up with TRBD1. J was trimmed by 4 bases and V by 6 bases; bases with no gene match: 9. The germline gives CDR1 LGHNT, CDR2 FRNRAP. CDR3 length: 15 residues. CDR3 loop: CASGGGQGVLETQYF. Written as DNA, the CDR3 is TGTGCTAGTGGGGGGGGACAGGGAGTGTTAGAGACCCAGTACTTC.

The genes are TRBV6-1 and TRBJ2-5; D not certain. V dropped 7 bases and J dropped 3 bases, with 9 bases sitting between them. CDR3 size: 12 residues. CDR1 is MNHNS and CDR2 is SASEGT in the germline V gene. The CDR3 region has the DNA TGTGCCAGCAATCACAGAAAAGAGACCCAGTACTTC. Translation gives CASNHRKETQYF.

The chain employs TRBV5-4 and TRBJ1-1; D gene uncertain. The V and J ends lost 0 bases and 4 bases respectively, with 7 bases between them. The CDR3 spans 13 residues. CDR1 is SGHNT and CDR2 is YYREEE in the germline V gene (reference sequence). The DNA of the CDR3 is TGTGCCAGCAGCTTGGACTCACTCACTGAAGCTTTCTTT. It is translated as CASSLDSLTEAFF.

The chain combines TRBV13 with TRBJ1-3; D not certain. The CDR3 consists of 13 residues. Germline assignment: CDR1 PRHDT and CDR2 FYEKMQ (reference sequence). V lost 2 bases to trimming and J lost 4 bases, with 6 bases between them. The DNA of the CDR3 is TGTGCCAGCAGCTTATCCGGGGGAAACACCATATATTTT. Translation gives CASSLSGGNTIYF.

The chain is built from TRBV9 and TRBJ2-3, with TRBD2 matching 9 bases. This CDR3 has 20 amino acids. The junction had 19 bases not matched to a gene; V was cut back by 5 bases and J by 0 bases. Germline values: CDR1 SGDLS, CDR2 YYNGEE. CDR3 sequence reads: CASSDSPSGESMPSTDTQYF. In DNA, the CDR3 is TGTGCCAGCAGTGACTCACCTAGCGGGGAAAGTATGCCTAGCACAGATACGCAGTATTTT. The full variable domain, with the rest looked up from reference TRBV9 and TRBJ2-3, is DSGVTQTPKHLITATGQRVTLRCSPRSGDLSVYWYQQSLDQGLQFLIQYYNGEERAKGNILERFSAQQFPDLHSELNLSSLELGDSALYFCASSDSPSGESMPSTDTQYFGPGTRLTVL.

This clone was observed a few times. The rearrangement uses TRBV12-5 and TRBJ2-1; D ambiguous. From germline, CDR1 is LGHNT and CDR2 FRNRAP. V was pared by 1 base and J by 2 bases, with 15 bases between. The CDR3 loop spans 17 amino acids. The CDR3 is CASGLAAVTSTYNEQFF. The CDR3 nucleotides read TGTGCTAGTGGTTTGGCCGCGGTCACATCCACCTACAATGAGCAGTTCTTC.

The CDR3 DNA reads as TGCGCCAGCAGCCAAGAACCCCTAGCGGGGGGTAGGTCCTACAATGAGCAGTTCTTC. Translating it yields CASSQEPLAGGRSYNEQFF. V gene TRBV4-1 combines with J gene TRBJ2-1; 11 positions match TRBD2. The V gene's germline CDR1 is MGHRA and CDR2 YSYEKL. V was clipped by 0 bases and J by 1 base; unmatched bases: 8. The CDR3 extends over 19 amino acids.

The V gene is TRBV29-1, the J gene TRBJ2-3; 7 positions match TRBD2. This CDR3 spans 15 amino acids. Trimming removed 3 bases from V and 1 base from J; junction bases left unmatched: 7. CDR1 is SQVTM, CDR2 ANQGSEA, per germline. The CDR3 DNA reads as TGCAGCGTTGATGTCTTCCGGGGGGGCACAGATACGCAGTATTTT. Amino acids: CSVDVFRGGTDTQYF.

The chain has TRBV6-5 and TRBJ1-6; 7 bases match TRBD1. CDR1 and CDR2 from the germline V gene are MNHEY and SVGAGI. V gave up 6 bases and J gave up 5 bases; unmatched junction bases: 7. The CDR3 consists of 15 residues. DNA for the CDR3: TGTGCCAGCAGCCAGGACAGGACTAATAATTCACCCCTCCACTTT. It codes for CASSQDRTNNSPLHF.

Notes on this clone: In this CDR3 the conserved last residue, phenylalanine or tryptophan, is missing, so a read error is likely. The V gene is TRBV5-4, the J gene TRBJ1-1; TRBD1 is a possible D gene (5 bases). The CDR3 consists of 15 residues. V lost 2 bases to trimming and J lost 4 bases, with 15 bases between them. Germline-derived CDR1 and CDR2 are SGHNT and YYREEE (reference sequence). In DNA form, the CDR3 reads TGTGCCAGCAGCTTCCTTGGGGGGGGGTCCACTGAAGCTTTCCTT. It is translated as CASSFLGGGSTEAFL.

This clone appeared once. The CDR3 reads CASSLSPGRTTNYGYTF. The DNA for the CDR3 is TGTGCCAGCAGCTTATCTCCCGGAAGGACTACTAACTATGGCTACACCTTC. The genes are TRBV7-2 and TRBJ1-2, with no clear D. The germline V gene encodes CDR1 SGHTA and CDR2 FQGNSA. Trimming cost V 2 bases and J 0 bases, with 16 bases left between them. CDR3 length: 17 residues.

In its sample, this clone was seen once. This chain links TRBV5-1 with TRBJ2-7, with 7 bases lining up with TRBD1. With V trimmed by 4 bases and J by 3 bases, 10 bases remained unmatched. CDR1 is SGHRS and CDR2 is YFSETQ in the germline V gene. This CDR3 is built from 15 residues. In DNA, the CDR3 is TGCGCCAGCAGCCCCCGTTCGACAGGGCTCTACGAGCAGTACTTC. Translating gives CASSPRSTGLYEQYF.

This chain links TRBV9 with TRBJ2-7; tentative D call: TRBD2 (5 bases). V was trimmed by 0 bases and J by 4 bases, leaving 11 bases between them. CDR1 is SGDLS and CDR2 is YYNGEE in the germline V gene. The CDR3 has 14 amino acids. CDR3: CASSVDEGRYEQYF. DNA of the CDR3: TGTGCCAGCAGCGTAGACGAGGGTCGATACGAGCAGTACTTC.

Only a few counts were recorded for this clone. The chain links TRBV28 to TRBJ1-4, with unresolved D. Deletions cut 5 bases from V and 0 bases from J, with 7 bases between. CDR1 is MDHEN, CDR2 SYDVKM, per germline. CDR3 length equals 14 residues. The CDR3 DNA reads TGTGCCAGCAGTCCCCAGGCAACTAATGAAAAACTGTTTTTT. Its protein product is CASSPQATNEKLFF.

V is TRBV2 and J is TRBJ1-5; the D gene is possibly TRBD1 (5 bases). The CDR3 is 15 amino acids. Germline loops: CDR1 SNHLY, CDR2 FYNNEI. The V end lost 6 bases, the J end lost 2 bases, and 14 bases lay between the germline ends. The CDR3 region has the DNA TGTGCCAGCAGCTCGGAGGGGCTCGGCAATCAGCCCCAGCATTTT. This codes for CASSSEGLGNQPQHF.

The V call is TRBV4-1, the J call TRBJ1-4; TRBD1 aligns across 7 bases. CDR3 length: 17 residues. Germline values: CDR1 MGHRA, CDR2 YSYEKL. The V gene end was trimmed by 5 bases and the J gene end by 0 bases; junction bases not matched to a gene: 9. DNA of the CDR3: TGCGCCAGCAGCTCCCGACAGGGCGCCCCAACTAATGAAAAACTGTTTTTT. It codes for CASSSRQGAPTNEKLFF.